The rows below give T cell receptor beta chains drawn from one sample of a study of cytomegalovirus exposure and HLA in healthy donors. Sequencing was performed with immunoSEQ multiplex PCR; in TCRdb, only in-frame clones are kept and a portion is missing. The sample yields about 200,000 clones, 76% seen once. Material for sequencing was PBMCs. The origin of the receptors is a man aged 18 to 30 in good health and CMV-seronegative. Each CDR3 is given with its conserved first and last residue. The D gene is left open where the match is weak. Only part of the rows carry a size: once, few, many, or a class if the clone is expanded.

J | V | D | size | DNA | CDR3
TRBJ1-1 | TRBV13 | NA | NA | TGTGCCAGCAGCGCCCGGGATGTATCGAACACTGAAGCTTTCTTT | CASSARDVSNTEAFF
TRBJ2-2 | TRBV27 | NA | NA | TGTGCCAGCAGTTTTAGGGGCAGGAACACCGGGGAGCTGTTTTTT | CASSFRGRNTGELFF
TRBJ1-4 | TRBV5-1 | NA | NA | TGCGCCAGCAGCTTGGAACGGGAGGTTGGGGAAAAACTGTTTTTT | CASSLEREVGEKLFF
TRBJ1-5 | TRBV18 | TRBD1 | few | TGTGCCAGCTCACCCTCGACAGGGGATAATCAGCCCCAGCATTTT | CASSPSTGDNQPQHF
TRBJ2-1 | TRBV7-8 | TRBD2 | few | TGTGCCAGCATCCCTCTAGGGACTAGCGGGAGGGGTGAGCAGTTCTTC | CASIPLGTSGRGEQFF
TRBJ2-7 | TRBV20-1 | NA | NA | TGCAGTGCCAGGGGGGTGACCCCGGGGGACTTC | CSARGVTPGDF
TRBJ1-4 | TRBV14 | NA | NA | TGTGCCAGCAGCCAAGACAGGGGCCTAAGGGAAAAACTGTTTTTT | CASSQDRGLREKLFF
TRBJ1-1 | TRBV5-1 | TRBD1 | NA | TGCGCCAGCAGCTTCACAGGGGGGGCTGAAGCTTTCTTT | CASSFTGGAEAFF
TRBJ2-7 | TRBV4-2 | TRBD2 | NA | TGTGCCAGCAGCCAAGATGTCAGCGGGAGGGGGGAGCAGTACTTC | CASSQDVSGRGEQYF
TRBJ1-2 | TRBV9 | NA | few | TGTGCCAGCAGCTCCCGGAGCAGTTCGAACTATGGCTACACCTTC | CASSSRSSSNYGYTF
TRBJ1-1 | TRBV18 | TRBD1 | once | TGTGCCAGCTCACCACAGTCAGGGGGCTCTTGGACTGAAGCTTTCTTT | CASSPQSGGSWTEAFF
TRBJ2-3 | TRBV30 | TRBD2 | NA | TGTGCCTGGGGGCTAGCGGTCGGCACGCAGTATTTT | CAWGLAVGTQYF
TRBJ2-7 | TRBV19 | NA | few | TGTGCCAGTAGTCCAACCCGACTGGGGAGCTCCTACGAGCAGTACTTC | CASSPTRLGSSYEQYF
TRBJ2-7 | TRBV5-4 | TRBD2 | NA | TGTGCCAGCAGCTTGGGGACTAGCGGGGGGGACTTC | CASSLGTSGGDF
TRBJ1-1 | TRBV19 | TRBD1 | NA | TGTGCCAGTAGCGGACAGGGATTGAACACTGAAGCTTTCTTT | CASSGQGLNTEAFF
TRBJ2-7 | TRBV7-8 | TRBD2 | NA | TGTGCCAGCAGCCTTGGCGGGGGCTACGAGCAGTACTTC | CASSLGGGYEQYF
TRBJ2-2 | TRBV29-1 | NA | NA | TGCAGCGCCGGAAGGGGGTTCAACACCGGGGAGCTGTTTTTT | CSAGRGFNTGELFF